The 19 T cell receptor beta chains listed next were all sequenced from one sample in a study of CXCR3-negative and CXCR3-positive naive CD8 T cells (dated by TCRdb to the late 2010s). Sequencing was carried out with a NextSeq 550. The Human TCR Profiling Kit (MiLaboratory) was used to prepare UMI-labeled 5' RACE TRB cDNA libraries. Reprocessed by TCRdb, the reads give a single entry per CDR3 protein sequence, without DNA. The sample table includes 110,000 or so distinct CDR3 sequences. The ten largest make up about 0.34% of the sample. What the study reported, not specific to this receptor: Compared with CXCR3-negative naive cells, CXCR3-positive naive cells had TRB CDR3s with higher hydrophobicity (lower Kidera factor 4), lower energy, and higher strength and volume indices.

Antigens for these TCRs are unknown. Sample: naive CXCR3+ CD8+ T cells from blood. What this sample's cell subset or site label stands for: CD45RO-CCR7+CD27+CD95- naive CD8+ T cells expressing CXCR3 (TNR3+). Receptors were obtained from a human donor in good health. Some clones in this sample may be carry-over from other donors' samples.

V usage is TRBV12-5 and J usage is TRBJ1-1; the TRBD1 assignment by TCRdb is unverifiable without DNA. In germline, CDR1 is LGHNT, CDR2 FRNRAP. The CDR3 covers 17 residues. The CDR3 protein is CASGLVPTSGRDTEAFF.

The chain uses TRBV28 and TRBJ1-2. The CDR3 extends over 15 amino acids. Germline CDR1 reads MDHEN; CDR2 reads SYDVKM. The CDR3 protein is CASSPTLDPNRGYTF.

The gene calls are TRBV6-5 and TRBJ2-7; TCRdb designates TRBD2, a call that cannot be tested without DNA. CDR1 is MNHEY, CDR2 SVGAGI, per germline. The length of the CDR3 is 15 residues. CDR3 amino acids: CASSYVGLAHPEQYF.

The rearrangement uses TRBV29-1 and TRBJ2-7; TCRdb names TRBD1, which stays unverified in the absence of DNA. This CDR3 region has 13 residues. Germline-derived CDR1 and CDR2 are SQVTM and ANQGSEA. CDR3 in amino acids: CSVGGGATYEQYF.

The chain carries TRBV3-1 and TRBJ2-3; lacking DNA, the TRBD2 call made by TCRdb goes unchecked. This CDR3 comprises 16 residues. Looked up from germline, CDR1 is LGHDT and CDR2 is YNNKEL (reference sequence). The CDR3 protein is CAGSWGLAGSTDTQYF.

The chain couples TRBV12-3 or TRBV12-4 to TRBJ2-7; absent DNA, TCRdb's TRBD1 call cannot be checked. This CDR3 region has 16 residues. The CDR3 is CASSALGQLPDYEQYF.

The chain is built from TRBV5-1 and TRBJ2-5; TCRdb names TRBD2, which stays unverified in the absence of DNA. Germline CDR1 reads SGHRS; CDR2 reads YFSETQ. This CDR3 region has 16 residues. This chain's CDR3 is CASSLLASGRAETQYF.

The CDR3 here is CASSGIYDQVNEQFF. J is TRBJ2-1 and V is TRBV2. CDR1 is SNHLY, CDR2 FYNNEI, per germline. CDR3 size: 15 residues.

The genes are TRBV19 and TRBJ2-1; the D call from TCRdb, TRBD2, cannot be confirmed without DNA. Germline V gene sequence: CDR1 LNHDA, CDR2 SQIVND (reference sequence). This CDR3 spans 13 amino acids. CDR3 sequence: CATEGLTPDEQFF.

The rearrangement joins TRBV5-1 to TRBJ2-2; checking the TCRdb D call of TRBD1 is not possible without DNA. CDR3 length: 16 amino acids. Germline V CDR1 and CDR2: SGHRS, YFSETQ. CDR3 residues: CASSPEGLSNTGELFF.

The chain combines TRBV9 with TRBJ2-5; TCRdb calls TRBD2, which cannot be checked without DNA. The CDR3 sequence is 14 residues long. The germline V gene encodes CDR1 SGDLS and CDR2 YYNGEE. The CDR3 loop is CVSSLQRAPETQYF.

The rearrangement links TRBV5-1 to TRBJ2-7; TCRdb calls TRBD2, which cannot be checked without DNA. CDR1 and CDR2 from the germline V gene are SGHRS and YFSETQ. This CDR3 spans 13 amino acids. The CDR3 loop reads CASSADNESGAYF.

The chain is built from TRBV7-9 and TRBJ2-5; TCRdb's D call of TRBD1 is untestable without DNA. Germline V gene data show CDR1 as SEHNR and CDR2 as FQNEAQ (reference sequence). The CDR3 runs 15 residues. Here the CDR3 reads CASSSNPGQQETQYF.

The rearrangement links TRBV4-2 to TRBJ2-7; TCRdb reports TRBD1, a call that lacks DNA to check it against. This CDR3 comprises 14 residues. CDR1 and CDR2 from the germline V gene are LGHNA and YNFKEQ. CDR3 amino acids: CASSQEWGVYEQYF.

J is TRBJ2-2 and V is TRBV20-1; without DNA, the TCRdb call of TRBD1 cannot be checked. Germline V gives CDR1 DFQATT, CDR2 SNEGSKA (reference sequence). This CDR3 contains 15 residues. This CDR3 is CSARLPGQGAGELFF.

This sequence joins TRBV5-5 and TRBJ2-2; lacking DNA, the TRBD1 call made by TCRdb goes unchecked. Germline-derived CDR1 and CDR2 are SGHKS and YYEKEE (reference sequence). The CDR3 consists of 15 residues. Here the CDR3 reads CASSLEGAWTGELFF.

This chain's CDR3 is CASFSLGPLTGELFF. V gene TRBV12-3 or TRBV12-4 combines with J gene TRBJ2-2; checking the TCRdb D call of TRBD2 is not possible without DNA. The CDR3 covers 15 residues.

The rearrangement links TRBV10-3 to TRBJ2-1; TCRdb's D gene call, TRBD2, goes unchecked for lack of DNA. CDR1 and CDR2 from the germline V gene are ENHRY and SYGVKD. The CDR3 is 17 residues long. This CDR3 reads CAISGTSGRRRSNEQFF.

The V gene is TRBV6-2 or TRBV6-3, the J gene TRBJ2-1. In germline, CDR1 is MNHEY, CDR2 SVGEGT. The CDR3 runs to 13 residues. CDR3 protein: CASSYSAVNEQFF.